This T cell receptor (beta chain) was recorded in a study of shared clonotypes between healthy human individuals. Study-wide results and caveats: The rarefaction results pointed to incomplete sorted-subset sequencing despite large depth. Genetic and exposure-history diversity was limited by the few donors.

The CDR3 contains 12 residues. In germline, CDR1 is GTSNPN, CDR2 SVGIG (reference sequence). V lost 4 bases, J lost 5 bases, and 11 bases lay in between. Turning to this clone: Its antigen is unidentified.

Sequencing was performed with immunoSEQ multiplex PCR; in TCRdb, only in-frame clones are kept and a portion is missing. The data hold about 1 million clones, with about 75% observed a single time. Material: memory CD4+ T cells sorted from blood. Described subset: CD45RA-negative fraction. The chain is built from TRBV30 and TRBJ1-1; D not certain. The receptor's source is a man aged 18-30 years in good health. CDR3 sequence reads: CAWIGQRTEAFF. DNA of the CDR3: TGTGCCTGGATTGGGCAGCGGACTGAAGCTTTCTTT.